The 9 T cell receptor beta chains below come from one sample, sequenced in a study of CD8 T cells in Susac syndrome. A quantity of about 0.45 to 1 ug RNA underwent reverse transcription using random hexamers. Via MiXCR, TCRdb re-called the immunoSEQ multiplex PCR reads, giving one row per CDR3 protein. There are some 120,000 distinct CDR3 sequences in the sample; 94% occur only once, and about 0.098% lies in the top ten. The material sequenced was CD4+ T cells from PBMCs. These receptors all come from a human donor in good health.

This clonotype has a single count. The chain combines TRBV3-1 with TRBJ2-1; possibly TRBD2 for D (6 bases). Germline V gene sequence: CDR1 LGHDT, CDR2 YNNKEL (reference sequence). With 1 base removed from V and 9 bases from J, the gap between germline ends came to 19 bases. The CDR3 sequence is 16 residues long. The DNA for the CDR3 is TGTGCCAGCAGCCAAGGACTAGTCGAGGTCTGGGGTGAGCAGTTCTTC. This encodes CASSQGLVEVWGEQFF.

V usage is TRBV7-9 and J usage is TRBJ2-3; TRBD1 agrees at 10 bases. V was pared by 4 bases and J by 4 bases, with 8 bases of the junction left unmatched. The CDR3 runs to 16 residues. Per the germline V gene, CDR1 is SEHNR and CDR2 is FQNEAQ (reference sequence). CDR3 region: CASSWGQGIVSDTQYF. CDR3 DNA sequence: TGTGCCAGCAGCTGGGGACAGGGGATTGTTTCAGATACGCAGTATTTT.

The CDR3 nucleotides are TGTGCCAGCAGCCAAGAGAGGGTGGGAGGGCCAGGGATACCACAGATCGTCTATATTCAGTACTTC. Translated, it gives CASSQERVGGPGIPQIVYIQYF. The chain links TRBV4-2 to TRBJ2-4, with TRBD2 matching 7 bases. The germline V gene encodes CDR1 LGHNA and CDR2 YNFKEQ. Unmatched junction bases numbered 30, after V lost 0 bases and J lost 10 bases. The CDR3 covers 22 residues.

V is TRBV20-1 and J is TRBJ1-1; D unresolved. CDR1 and CDR2 (germline): DFQATT, SNEGSKA (reference sequence). This CDR3 has 13 amino acids. Trimming removed 3 bases at V and 0 bases at J, with 8 bases between. The DNA of the CDR3 is TGCAGTGCTAGTTATCTCATGAACACTGAAGCTTTCTTT. Protein: CSASYLMNTEAFF.

The chain has TRBV20-1 and TRBJ2-1; D perhaps matches TRBD2 (5 bases). Trimming removed 5 bases at V and 8 bases at J, with 13 bases between. The CDR3 has 12 amino acids. Germline CDR1 DFQATT, CDR2 SNEGSKA (reference sequence). CDR3 sequence: CSAPAGMDEQFF. CDR3 coding DNA: TGCAGTGCTCCCGCCGGGATGGATGAGCAGTTCTTC.

Only one count was recorded for this clonotype. The chain uses TRBV7-9 and TRBJ2-3; no definite D call. Germline V lookup: CDR1 SEHNR, CDR2 FQNEAQ (reference sequence). Trimming removed 6 bases at V and 6 bases at J, with 7 bases between. The CDR3 length is 11 residues. The CDR3 is CASSEHDTQYF. The DNA of the CDR3 is TGTGCCAGCAGTGAACATGATACGCAGTATTTT.

The chain links TRBV29-1 to TRBJ2-5; tentatively, D is TRBD1 or TRBD2 (6 bases each). V was shortened by 7 bases and J by 13 bases, with 22 bases between the two germline ends. From germline, CDR1 is SQVTM and CDR2 ANQGSEA. CDR3 size: 12 residues. In DNA, the CDR3 is TGCAGCGGCACCAGTAGGAGGGGGGACGCGTACTTC. This translates into CSGTSRRGDAYF.

The chain combines TRBV9 with TRBJ1-6, with a possible D match to TRBD1 (5 bases). The V end lost 4 bases, the J end lost 4 bases, and 12 bases lay between the germline ends. The length of the CDR3 is 15 residues. The V gene's germline CDR1 is SGDLS and CDR2 YYNGEE. This chain's CDR3 is CASSPTVLYNSPLHF. The CDR3 DNA is TGTGCCAGCAGCCCGACAGTTTTATATAATTCACCCCTCCACTTT.

This clonotype appeared a single time. This rearrangement joins TRBV28 to TRBJ1-1, with 10 bases aligning to TRBD1. Losses at the gene ends were 8 bases for V and 6 bases for J; bases not matched to a gene: 12. The CDR3 length is 15 residues. From germline, CDR1 is MDHEN and CDR2 SYDVKM. CDR3 residues: CASHSVGQGFPEAFF. Written as DNA, the CDR3 is TGTGCCAGCCACTCCGTGGGACAGGGGTTCCCTGAAGCTTTCTTT.